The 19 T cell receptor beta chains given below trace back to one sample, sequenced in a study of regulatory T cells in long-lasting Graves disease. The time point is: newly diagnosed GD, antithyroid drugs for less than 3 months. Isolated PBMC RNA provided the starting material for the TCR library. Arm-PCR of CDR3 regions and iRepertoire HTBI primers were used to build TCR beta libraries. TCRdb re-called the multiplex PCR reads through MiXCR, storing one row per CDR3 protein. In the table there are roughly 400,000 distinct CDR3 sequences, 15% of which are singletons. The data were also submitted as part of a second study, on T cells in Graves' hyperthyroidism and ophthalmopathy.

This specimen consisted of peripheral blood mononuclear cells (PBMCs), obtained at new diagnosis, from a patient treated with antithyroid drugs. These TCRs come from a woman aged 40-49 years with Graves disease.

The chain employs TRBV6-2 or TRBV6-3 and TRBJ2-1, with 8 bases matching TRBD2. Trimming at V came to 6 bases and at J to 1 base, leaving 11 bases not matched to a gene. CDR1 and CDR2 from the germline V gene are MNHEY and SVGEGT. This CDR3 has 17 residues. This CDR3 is CASRDTSGYHSYNEQFF. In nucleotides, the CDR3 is TGTGCCAGCAGGGATACTAGCGGCTACCATTCCTACAATGAGCAGTTCTTC.

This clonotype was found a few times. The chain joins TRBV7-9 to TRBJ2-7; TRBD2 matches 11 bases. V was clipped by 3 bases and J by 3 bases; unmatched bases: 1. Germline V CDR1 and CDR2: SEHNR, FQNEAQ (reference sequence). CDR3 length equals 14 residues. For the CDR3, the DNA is TGTGCCAGCAGCTTTAGCGGGAGGGTCTACGAGCAGTACTTC. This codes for CASSFSGRVYEQYF. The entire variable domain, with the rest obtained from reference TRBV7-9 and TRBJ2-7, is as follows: DTGVSQNPRHKITKRGQNVTFRCDPISEHNRLYWYRQTLGQGPEFLTYFQNEAQLEKSRLLSDRFSAERPKGSFSTLEIQRTEQGDSAMYLCASSFSGRVYEQYFGPGTRLTVT.

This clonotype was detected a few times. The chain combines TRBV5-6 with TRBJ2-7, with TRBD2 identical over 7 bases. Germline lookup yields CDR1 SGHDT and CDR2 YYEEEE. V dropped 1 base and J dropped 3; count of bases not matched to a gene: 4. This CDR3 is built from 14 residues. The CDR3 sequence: CASSLLREHYEQYF. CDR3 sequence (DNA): TGTGCCAGCAGCTTGTTGCGGGAGCACTACGAGCAGTACTTC.

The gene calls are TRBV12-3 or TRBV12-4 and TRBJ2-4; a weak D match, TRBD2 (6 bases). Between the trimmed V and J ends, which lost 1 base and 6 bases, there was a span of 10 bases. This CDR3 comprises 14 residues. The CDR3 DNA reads TGTGCCAGCAGTTTAGAGGTCGGGAGAAACATTCAGTACTTC. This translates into CASSLEVGRNIQYF.

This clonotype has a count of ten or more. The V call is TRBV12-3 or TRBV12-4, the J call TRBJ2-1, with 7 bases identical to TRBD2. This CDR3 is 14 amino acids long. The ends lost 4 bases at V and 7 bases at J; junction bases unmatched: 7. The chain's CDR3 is CASSSGRERNEQFF. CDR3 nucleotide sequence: TGTGCCAGCAGTTCAGGGCGGGAGAGAAATGAGCAGTTCTTC.

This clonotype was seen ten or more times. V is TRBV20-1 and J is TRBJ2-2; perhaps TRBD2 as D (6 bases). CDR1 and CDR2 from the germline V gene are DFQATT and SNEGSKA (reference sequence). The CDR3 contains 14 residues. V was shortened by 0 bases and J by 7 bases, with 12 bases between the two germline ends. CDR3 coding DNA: TGCAGTGCTAGAGATCCAGCGGGTATCGGGGAGCTGTTTTTT. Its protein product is CSARDPAGIGELFF.

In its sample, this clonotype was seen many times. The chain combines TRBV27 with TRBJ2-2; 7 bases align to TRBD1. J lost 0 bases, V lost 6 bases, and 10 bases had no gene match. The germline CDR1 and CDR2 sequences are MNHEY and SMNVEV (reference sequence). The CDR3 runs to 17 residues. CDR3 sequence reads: CASSRTTGVANTGELFF. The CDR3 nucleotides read TGTGCCAGCAGCCGTACTACAGGGGTAGCGAACACCGGGGAGCTGTTTTTT.

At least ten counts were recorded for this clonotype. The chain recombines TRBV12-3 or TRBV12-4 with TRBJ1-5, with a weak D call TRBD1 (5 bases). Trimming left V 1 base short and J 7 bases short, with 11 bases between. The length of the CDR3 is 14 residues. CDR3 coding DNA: TGTGCCAGCAGTTTAGAAGGGGCCAACCAGCCCCAGCATTTT. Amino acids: CASSLEGANQPQHF.

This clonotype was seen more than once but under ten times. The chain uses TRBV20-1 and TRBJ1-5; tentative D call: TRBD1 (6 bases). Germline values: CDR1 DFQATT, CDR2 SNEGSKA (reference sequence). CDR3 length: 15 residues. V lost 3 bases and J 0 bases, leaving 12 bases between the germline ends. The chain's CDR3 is CSASLTGNSNQPQHF. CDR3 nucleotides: TGCAGTGCTAGCCTGACAGGCAATAGCAATCAGCCCCAGCATTTT.

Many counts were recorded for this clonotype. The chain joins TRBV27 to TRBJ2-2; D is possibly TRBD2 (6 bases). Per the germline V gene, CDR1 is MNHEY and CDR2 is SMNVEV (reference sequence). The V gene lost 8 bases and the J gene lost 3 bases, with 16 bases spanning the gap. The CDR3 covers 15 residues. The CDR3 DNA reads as TGTGCCAGCCGATACGGGACTGCACACACCGGGGAGCTGTTTTTT. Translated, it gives CASRYGTAHTGELFF.

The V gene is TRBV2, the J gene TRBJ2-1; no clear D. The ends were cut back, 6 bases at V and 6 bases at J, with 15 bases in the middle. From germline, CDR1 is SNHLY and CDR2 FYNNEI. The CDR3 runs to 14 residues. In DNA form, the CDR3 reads TGTGCCAGCAGCCCTACAACTCAAGGCAATGAGCAGTTCTTC. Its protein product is CASSPTTQGNEQFF.

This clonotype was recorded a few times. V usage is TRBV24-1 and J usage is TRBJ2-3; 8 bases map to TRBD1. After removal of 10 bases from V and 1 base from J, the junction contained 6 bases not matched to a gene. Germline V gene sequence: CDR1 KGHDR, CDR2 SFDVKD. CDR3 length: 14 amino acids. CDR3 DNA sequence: TGTGCCACAGCCGGGACAGGTCGCACAGATACGCAGTATTTT. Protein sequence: CATAGTGRTDTQYF.

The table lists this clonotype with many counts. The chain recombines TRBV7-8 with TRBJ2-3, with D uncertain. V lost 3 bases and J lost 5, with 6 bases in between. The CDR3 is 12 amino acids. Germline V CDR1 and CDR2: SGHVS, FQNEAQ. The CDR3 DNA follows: TGTGCCAGCAGCTTTAGTGAAGATACGCAGTATTTT. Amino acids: CASSFSEDTQYF.

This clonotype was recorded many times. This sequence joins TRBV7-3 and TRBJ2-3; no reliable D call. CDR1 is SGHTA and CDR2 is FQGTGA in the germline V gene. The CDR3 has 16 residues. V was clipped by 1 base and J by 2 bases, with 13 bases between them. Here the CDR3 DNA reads TGTGCCAGCAGCTTAAGTGGTGGGCAGGACACAGATACGCAGTATTTT. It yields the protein CASSLSGGQDTDTQYF.

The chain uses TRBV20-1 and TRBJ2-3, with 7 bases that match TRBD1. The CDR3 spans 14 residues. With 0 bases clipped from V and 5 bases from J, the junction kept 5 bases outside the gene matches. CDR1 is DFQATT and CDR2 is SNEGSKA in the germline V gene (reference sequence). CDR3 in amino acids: CSAREYRTGDTQYF. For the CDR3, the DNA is TGCAGTGCTAGAGAGTACAGGACAGGAGATACGCAGTATTTT.

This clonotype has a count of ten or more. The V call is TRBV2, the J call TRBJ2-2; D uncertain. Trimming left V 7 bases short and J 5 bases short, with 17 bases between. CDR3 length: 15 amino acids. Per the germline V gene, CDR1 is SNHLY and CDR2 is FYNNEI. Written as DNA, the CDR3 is TGTGCCAGCAATCTCTTGGACGGAAAGACCGGGGAGCTGTTTTTT. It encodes CASNLLDGKTGELFF.

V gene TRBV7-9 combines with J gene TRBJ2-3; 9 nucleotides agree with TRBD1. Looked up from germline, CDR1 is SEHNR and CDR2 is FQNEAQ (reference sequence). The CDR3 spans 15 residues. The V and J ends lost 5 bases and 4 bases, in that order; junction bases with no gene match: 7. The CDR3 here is CASSARDRVADTQYF. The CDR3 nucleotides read TGTGCCAGCAGCGCAAGGGACAGGGTTGCAGATACGCAGTATTTT. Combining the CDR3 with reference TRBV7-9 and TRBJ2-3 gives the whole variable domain DTGVSQNPRHKITKRGQNVTFRCDPISEHNRLYWYRQTLGQGPEFLTYFQNEAQLEKSRLLSDRFSAERPKGSFSTLEIQRTEQGDSAMYLCASSARDRVADTQYFGPGTRLTVL.

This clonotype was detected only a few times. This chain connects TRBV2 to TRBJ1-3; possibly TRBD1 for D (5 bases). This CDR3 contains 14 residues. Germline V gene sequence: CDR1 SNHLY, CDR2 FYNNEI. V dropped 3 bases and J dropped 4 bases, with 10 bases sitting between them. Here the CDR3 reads CASSDRVAGNTIYF. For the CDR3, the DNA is TGTGCCAGCAGTGACAGGGTGGCAGGAAACACCATATATTTT.

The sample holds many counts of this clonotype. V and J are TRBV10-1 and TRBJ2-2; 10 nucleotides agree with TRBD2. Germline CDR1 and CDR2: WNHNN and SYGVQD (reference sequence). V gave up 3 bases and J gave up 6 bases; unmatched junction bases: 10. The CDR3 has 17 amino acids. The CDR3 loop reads CASSESLAGAGAGELFF. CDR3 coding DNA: TGCGCCAGCAGTGAAAGTCTAGCGGGAGCAGGCGCCGGGGAGCTGTTTTTT.